The 14 T cell receptor beta chains presented below share a single source sample, sequenced in a study of blood T cell repertoires in COVID-19. Using immunoSEQ multiplex PCR, the repertoire was profiled, and TCRdb retains in-frame clones only, with some absent. The table has some 270,000 clones, approximately 84% seen once. Material for sequencing was PBMCs or T cells enriched from blood (not recorded which). The receptors come from a woman in her forties or fifties who had been exposed to COVID-19.

The chain recombines TRBV19 with TRBJ1-5; 7 bases align to TRBD1. V shed 2 bases, J shed 9 bases, and the junction held 16 bases outside the gene matches. Germline CDR1 reads LNHDA; CDR2 reads SQIVND (reference sequence). The CDR3 is made up of 17 amino acids. The CDR3 region is CASSIWGGTGERRPQHF. The CDR3 coding sequence is TGTGCCAGTAGTATATGGGGCGGAACAGGGGAACGGAGGCCCCAGCATTTT.

The chain couples TRBV5-1 to TRBJ2-1; D unresolved. The CDR3 runs 15 residues. In germline, CDR1 is SGHRS, CDR2 YFSETQ. V lost 4 bases, J lost 1 base, and 12 bases lay in between. The CDR3, as DNA: TGCGCCAGCAGCCTACCACCGTCATCCTACAATGAGCAGTTCTTC. Protein sequence: CASSLPPSSYNEQFF.

V gene TRBV6-5 combines with J gene TRBJ1-5; 7 bases agree with TRBD1. CDR3 length: 13 residues. Looked up from germline, CDR1 is MNHEY and CDR2 is SVGAGI. V lost 7 bases and J lost 5; bases outside the gene matches: 5. The CDR3 loop reads CASTMDRYQPQHF. The CDR3 coding sequence is TGTGCCAGCACTATGGACAGGTATCAGCCCCAGCATTTT.

The chain recombines TRBV7-2 with TRBJ1-6; 8 bases are shared with TRBD1. Trimming removed 4 bases from V and 2 bases from J; junction bases left unmatched: 1. CDR1 is SGHTA and CDR2 is FQGNSA in the germline V gene. The CDR3 length is 15 residues. The CDR3: CASSSDRAYNSPLHF. As DNA, the CDR3 is TGTGCCAGCAGCTCGGACAGGGCCTATAATTCACCCCTCCACTTT.

The CDR3 DNA follows: TGTGCCGTAAGGACAGGGGCTATGAACGAGCAGTACTTC. Translated, it gives CAVRTGAMNEQYF. The gene calls are TRBV11-2 and TRBJ2-7, with 9 bases fitting TRBD1. The CDR3 runs 13 residues. V trimming: 11 bases; J trimming: 5 bases; junction bases outside the gene matches: 10. Germline lookup yields CDR1 SGHAT and CDR2 FQNNGV.

This clone was detected a few times. This chain links TRBV5-8 with TRBJ2-5, with D perhaps matching TRBD1 (6 bases). The CDR3 loop spans 17 amino acids. The V and J ends lost 2 bases and 5 bases respectively, with 22 bases between them. Per the germline V gene, CDR1 is SGHTS and CDR2 is YDEGEE. The CDR3 loop reads CASSFGGIAGGGETQYF. DNA of the CDR3: TGTGCCAGCAGCTTTGGAGGAATTGCTGGGGGCGGGGAGACCCAGTACTTC. Full variable domain (outside the CDR3, taken from reference TRBV5-8 and TRBJ2-5): EAGVTQSPTHLIKTRGQQATLRCSPISGHTSVYWYQQALGLGLQFLLWYDEGEERNRGNFPPRFSGRQFPNYSSELNVNALELEDSALYLCASSFGGIAGGGETQYFGPGTRLLVL.

V usage is TRBV3-1 (or the pseudogene TRBV3-2) and J usage is TRBJ2-4, with 7 positions matching TRBD2. The CDR3 runs 15 residues. Germline V gene data show CDR1 as LGHDT and CDR2 as YNNKEL (reference sequence). The trim removed 4 bases at V and 9 bases at J, leaving 12 bases unmatched. The DNA for the CDR3 is TGTGCCAGCAGCCCTACTTGGGGGGGGGAGAGCATTCAGTACTTC. This codes for CASSPTWGGESIQYF.

The chain recombines TRBV6-6 with TRBJ1-1; 7 bases fit TRBD1. V lost 4 bases to trimming and J lost 4 bases; unmatched junction nucleotides: 9. Germline CDR1 and CDR2: MNHNY and SVGAGI (reference sequence). This CDR3 spans 15 amino acids. CDR3 sequence: CASSFGQATGTEAFF. The CDR3 bases are TGTGCCAGCAGTTTTGGACAGGCAACGGGCACTGAAGCTTTCTTT.

CDR3 loop: CASSLGGTASSYEQYF. The CDR3 region has the DNA TGTGCCAGCAGCTTAGGCGGGACGGCGAGCTCCTACGAGCAGTACTTC. The chain combines TRBV7-9 with TRBJ2-7, with a weak D call TRBD2 (6 bases). CDR3 length: 16 amino acids. Germline V lookup: CDR1 SEHNR, CDR2 FQNEAQ (reference sequence). V was shortened by 1 base and J by 0 bases, with 13 bases between the two germline ends.

Regarding this clone: The junction departs from the called germline gene at one end, perhaps through a read error. The rearrangement uses TRBV19 and TRBJ1-5; TRBD1 aligns across 7 bases. CDR3 size: 15 residues. Per germline, CDR1 LNHDA and CDR2 SQIVND (reference sequence). The CDR3 DNA follows: TGTGCCAGTAGTATAGAGACAGGGAGGAATCAACCCCAGCATTTT. This translates into CASSIETGRNQPQHF. Based on the CDR3 plus reference TRBV19 and TRBJ1-5, the full variable domain is DGGITQSPKYLFRKEGQNVTLSCEQNLNHDAMYWYRQDPGQGLRLIYYSQIVNDFQKGDIAEGYSVSREKKESFPLTVTSAQKNPTAFYLCASSIETGRNQPQHFGDGTRLSIL.

V is TRBV6-2 or TRBV6-3 and J is TRBJ2-5, with D possibly matching TRBD2 (5 bases). V was trimmed by 5 bases and J by 5 bases, leaving 21 bases between them. The CDR3 length is 16 residues. In germline, CDR1 is MNHEY, CDR2 SVGEGT. The CDR3 DNA reads as TGTGCCAGCAGTCGTCGACCGGAGGAGTTGGGCGAGACCCAGTACTTC. Protein sequence: CASSRRPEELGETQYF.

The V gene is TRBV14, the J gene TRBJ2-5; 8 nucleotides align to TRBD1. Germline loops: CDR1 SGHDN, CDR2 FVKESK. The CDR3 runs to 16 residues. The V gene end was trimmed by 2 bases and the J gene end by 5 bases; junction bases not matched to a gene: 10. The CDR3 region has the DNA TGTGCCAGCAGCCAACGGCCCCGACAGGGGTGGGAGACCCAGTACTTC. Protein: CASSQRPRQGWETQYF.

The V and J genes are TRBV7-2 and TRBJ1-2; 7 bases align to TRBD1. CDR3 length equals 14 residues. V dropped 3 bases and J dropped 3; count of bases not matched to a gene: 4. Germline-derived CDR1 and CDR2 are SGHTA and FQGNSA. CDR3 loop: CASSFTTGYYGYTF. The CDR3 DNA reads TGTGCCAGCAGCTTTACGACAGGGTACTATGGCTACACCTTC.

The chain joins TRBV6-5 to TRBJ1-5, with TRBD1 identical over 9 bases. Germline lookup yields CDR1 MNHEY and CDR2 SVGAGI. V dropped 6 bases and J dropped 6; count of bases not matched to a gene: 9. The CDR3 spans 15 residues. The CDR3 region has the DNA TGTGCCAGCAGGCCCGGGACAGGGTTTAGTCAGCCCCAGCATTTT. As protein: CASRPGTGFSQPQHF.